This T cell receptor (beta chain) was observed in a study of cytotoxic CD8 clonotypes in ibrutinib-treated CLL. Study summary: Patients attained some 24 partial and 2 complete responses; at median around 67 months, approximately 14 remained remitted while around twelve progressed. An average of 255,043 productive templates and 80,000 to 95,000 productive rearrangements was obtained per sample. Whole-study results and caveats: The study found public clonotypes uncommon, contracting or stable on treatment. In comparison with age-matched healthy donors, baseline clonality was higher and tracked circulating CD8+ T-cell counts.

This CDR3 is 14 amino acids long. The germline V and J ends were trimmed by 4 bases and 4 bases, with 14 bases remaining between them. CDR1 SGDLS and CDR2 YYNGEE come from the germline V gene. TCRdb's copy holds only in-frame clones and misses some; the assay was immunoSEQ multiplex PCR. Of approximately 140,000 clones in the sample, roughly 80% were seen once. Concerning this clone: Its antigen is as yet unknown.

The clonotype was recovered from a human donor with chronic lymphocytic leukemia. Material: PBMCs, obtained after 12 months of ibrutinib treatment. V and J are TRBV9 and TRBJ1-1, with D possibly being TRBD1 (5 bases). DNA of the CDR3: TGTGCCAGCAGCTTTGGGCCAGGGAGCACTGAAGCTTTCTTT. Translating gives CASSFGPGSTEAFF.